The 10 T cell receptor beta chains reported below all come from one sample, sequenced in a study of blood T cell repertoires in COVID-19. Method: immunoSEQ multiplex PCR; TCRdb's copy keeps in-frame clones and lacks some. This table holds 81,000 or so clones, approximately 80% found once. Specimen: peripheral blood. The receptors originated from a human donor in a cohort sampled during active COVID-19.

This chain uses TRBV2 with TRBJ1-5, with 8 bases matching TRBD1. Germline V gene sequence: CDR1 SNHLY, CDR2 FYNNEI. The CDR3 is made up of 15 amino acids. V was pared by 7 bases and J by 2 bases, with 7 bases of the junction left unmatched. The CDR3 sequence is CASNTGGRGNQPQHF. CDR3 sequence (DNA): TGTGCCAGCAATACAGGGGGAAGAGGCAATCAGCCCCAGCATTTT.

This clone appeared a single time. The chain is built from TRBV6-5 and TRBJ1-1; D unresolved. The CDR3 runs 15 residues. Germline V CDR1 and CDR2: MNHEY, SVGAGI. The V gene lost 0 bases and the J gene lost 11 bases, with 19 bases spanning the gap. CDR3 in DNA: TGTGCCAGCAGTTACTCAGATTCCTTACTCTTCCCGGCTTTCTTT. Protein product: CASSYSDSLLFPAFF.

V usage is TRBV5-1 and J usage is TRBJ2-3; D possibly corresponds to TRBD1 (5 bases). The V end lost 0 bases, the J end lost 0 bases, and 14 bases lay between the germline ends. The V gene's germline CDR1 is SGHRS and CDR2 YFSETQ. The CDR3 is 17 amino acids. CDR3 sequence (DNA): TGCGCCAGCAGCTTGGGGCTGACAGTCTCTAGCACAGATACGCAGTATTTT. Translating it yields CASSLGLTVSSTDTQYF.

The chain is built from TRBV6-2 or TRBV6-3 and TRBJ2-5, with D hard to call. CDR1 and CDR2 (germline): MNHEY, SVGEGT. The length of the CDR3 is 11 residues. Trimming shortened V by 5 bases and J by 2 bases, and 3 bases separated the two germline ends. CDR3 protein: CASSQQETQYF. The CDR3 coding sequence is TGTGCCAGCAGTCAACAAGAGACCCAGTACTTC.

The V call is TRBV7-3, the J call TRBJ2-7; 8 bases are shared with TRBD2. Germline V gene sequence: CDR1 SGHTA, CDR2 FQGTGA. The CDR3 is 13 amino acids. The trim removed 5 bases at V and 7 bases at J, leaving 7 bases unmatched. The CDR3 is CASSPGGGREQYF. The CDR3 coding sequence is TGTGCCAGCAGCCCCGGGGGGGGAAGGGAGCAGTACTTC.

This clone was seen a few times. This chain links TRBV7-3 with TRBJ2-6; D unresolved. V was pared by 2 bases and J by 3 bases, with 5 bases between. The CDR3 is 14 residues long. Germline-derived CDR1 and CDR2 are SGHTA and FQGTGA. The CDR3 reads CASSLQIGANVLTF. As DNA, the CDR3 is TGTGCCAGCAGCTTACAAATTGGGGCCAACGTCCTGACTTTC.

The chain combines TRBV10-3 with TRBJ2-3; D perhaps matches TRBD1 (6 bases). V lost 6 bases to trimming and J lost 8 bases, with 18 bases between them. CDR1 is ENHRY and CDR2 is SYGVKD in the germline V gene. The CDR3 is made up of 14 amino acids. CDR3 DNA sequence: TGTGCCATCAGGAGCCTTTTAACAGGGAGTACGCAGTATTTT. Translated, it gives CAIRSLLTGSTQYF.

The CDR3 region is CASSLWDRGQNTGELFF. The CDR3 bases are TGCGCCAGCAGCCTCTGGGACAGGGGCCAGAACACCGGGGAGCTGTTTTTT. The chain has TRBV4-1 and TRBJ2-2; 10 nucleotides line up with TRBD1. The germline V gene has CDR1 MGHRA and CDR2 YSYEKL. The CDR3 sequence is 17 residues long. V lost 4 bases to trimming and J lost 1 base; unmatched junction nucleotides: 6.

This chain links TRBV14 with TRBJ2-7, with TRBD2 as a possible D gene (6 bases). Germline-derived CDR1 and CDR2 are SGHDN and FVKESK. Between the trimmed V and J ends, which lost 1 base and 7 bases, there was a span of 8 bases. The CDR3 covers 12 residues. CDR3 in DNA: TGTGCCAGCAGCCAAGCGGGGGAAGAGCAGTACTTC. This sequence encodes CASSQAGEEQYF.

V and J are TRBV6-4 and TRBJ2-3; 11 bases are shared with TRBD1. V dropped 3 bases and J dropped 4; count of bases not matched to a gene: 3. CDR3 length equals 15 residues. From germline, CDR1 is MRHNA and CDR2 SNTAGT. The CDR3 reads CASSEDRGRADTQYF. In DNA, the CDR3 is TGTGCCAGCAGTGAGGACAGGGGGCGGGCAGATACGCAGTATTTT.